This T cell receptor (beta chain) emerged from a study of cytomegalovirus exposure and HLA in healthy donors. Per germline, CDR1 MDHEN and CDR2 SYDVKM. This CDR3 spans 14 amino acids. V dropped 6 bases and J dropped 9; count of bases not matched to a gene: 11. Turning to this clone: Its cognate antigen is unknown.

PCR employed 60 Vbeta and 13 Jbeta primers. TCRdb keeps only in-frame clones here, not all; method: immunoSEQ multiplex PCR. The sample table includes about 110,000 clones. Broader study findings: The study recorded 164 TCR beta chains that were cytomegalovirus-associated.

Specimen: PBMCs. The chain recombines TRBV28 with TRBJ1-5; TRBD1 matches at 7 bases. The clonotype comes from a man aged 40-55 years in good health and CMV-seropositive. The CDR3 DNA reads as TGTGCCAGCAGCACGACAGGGCCTGGTAGGCCCCAGCATTTT. It encodes CASSTTGPGRPQHF. The whole variable domain, filled in from reference TRBV28 and TRBJ1-5, reads DVKVTQSSRYLVKRTGEKVFLECVQDMDHENMFWYRQDPGLGLRLIYFSYDVKMKEKGDIPEGYSVSREKKERFSLILESASTNQTSMYLCASSTTGPGRPQHFGDGTRLSIL.